The 22 T cell receptor beta chains below come from one sample, sequenced in a study of neoadjuvant anti-PD-1 for oral cavity cancer. Generated by immunoSEQ multiplex PCR, the TCRdb table keeps only in-frame clones and is missing some. The sample lists around 70,000 clones, roughly 81% occurring once. Time point here: after neoadjuvant nivolumab, at surgical resection. Sequenced here: PBMCs, sampled after nivolumab (anti-PD-1) treatment. The receptor set was obtained from a person aged 35 to 85 with oral cavity squamous cell carcinoma.

Only one count was recorded for this clone. The rearrangement links TRBV6-1 to TRBJ2-7; D not resolved. CDR3 length: 15 amino acids. V lost 7 bases to trimming and J lost 1 base, with 17 bases between them. Germline CDR1 and CDR2: MNHNS and SASEGT. CDR3 in amino acids: CASKVPGSYSYEQYF. CDR3 nucleotide sequence: TGTGCCAGCAAGGTACCAGGCAGTTATTCCTACGAGCAGTACTTC.

The V call is TRBV4-2, the J call TRBJ2-1, with 10 bases fitting TRBD1. The CDR3 spans 18 residues. V trimming: 1 base; J trimming: 5 bases; junction bases outside the gene matches: 11. Germline CDR1 is LGHNA and CDR2 is YNFKEQ. The DNA of the CDR3 is TGTGCCAGCAGCCAAGGAAATTGGGACAGGGGTTGGGACAATGAGCAGTTCTTC. Protein product: CASSQGNWDRGWDNEQFF.

The rearrangement links TRBV6-5 to TRBJ1-1, with D unclear. The germline gives CDR1 MNHEY, CDR2 SVGAGI. V was cut by 2 bases and J by 1 base, with 14 bases left in between. The CDR3 runs 16 residues. The CDR3 spells CASSYARHSPNTEAFF. The CDR3 nucleotides read TGTGCCAGCAGTTACGCCAGGCATAGTCCGAACACTGAAGCTTTCTTT.

V is TRBV28 and J is TRBJ2-7; tentatively, D is TRBD1 (5 bases). Trimming removed 3 bases from V and 0 bases from J, with 12 bases in between. The CDR3 has 15 residues. CDR1 is MDHEN, CDR2 SYDVKM, per germline. CDR3 DNA sequence: TGTGCCAGCAGTTTCGTGGACATTAACTCCTACGAGCAGTACTTC. As protein: CASSFVDINSYEQYF.

CDR3 DNA: TGTGCCAGCAGCGTAGCACAGGGACGTGAAAAACTGTTTTTT. Protein: CASSVAQGREKLFF. The chain recombines TRBV9 with TRBJ1-4; D is possibly TRBD1 (6 bases). From germline, CDR1 is SGDLS and CDR2 YYNGEE. The V gene lost 0 bases and the J gene lost 7 bases, with 10 bases spanning the gap. The CDR3 has 14 amino acids.

The chain combines TRBV6-1 with TRBJ2-7; the match to TRBD2 covers 7 bases. Germline V gives CDR1 MNHNS, CDR2 SASEGT. The CDR3 has 13 amino acids. Trimming removed 4 bases from V and 3 bases from J; junction bases left unmatched: 3. The DNA for the CDR3 is TGTGCCAGCAGTGCGGGACTAAGCTACGAGCAGTACTTC. Protein: CASSAGLSYEQYF.

This clone was detected once. The chain couples TRBV7-3 to TRBJ2-5; 14 positions agree with TRBD2. With V trimmed by 5 bases and J by 5 bases, 7 bases remained unmatched. CDR3 length: 16 amino acids. Germline CDR1 is SGHTA and CDR2 is FQGTGA. CDR3 loop: CASSPTGLAGVETQYF. DNA of the CDR3: TGTGCCAGCAGCCCCACGGGACTAGCGGGAGTCGAGACCCAGTACTTC.

The chain employs TRBV7-3 and TRBJ2-1, with 8 bases fitting TRBD1. The CDR3 has 13 amino acids. V lost 5 bases and J lost 8; bases outside the gene matches: 5. Germline CDR1 SGHTA, CDR2 FQGTGA. The CDR3, as DNA: TGTGCCAGCAGCCCGCAGGGGGCTTATGAGCAGTTCTTC. Translating it yields CASSPQGAYEQFF.

This clone appeared a few times. The J gene is TRBJ1-5, the V gene TRBV6-6; no firm D call. The CDR3 loop spans 13 amino acids. Germline loops: CDR1 MNHNY, CDR2 SVGAGI (reference sequence). The V and J ends lost 1 base and 0 bases respectively, with 1 base between them. The DNA for the CDR3 is TGTGCCAGCAGTTACTATAGCAATCAGCCCCAGCATTTT. This codes for CASSYYSNQPQHF.

This chain joins TRBV27 and TRBJ2-1; the D is unclear. CDR3 length equals 14 residues. Germline V gene data show CDR1 as MNHEY and CDR2 as SMNVEV (reference sequence). The germline V and J ends were trimmed by 3 bases and 7 bases, with 13 bases remaining between them. The chain's CDR3 is CASSFTLSSNEQFF. CDR3 DNA sequence: TGTGCCAGCAGTTTTACCCTAAGTAGTAATGAGCAGTTCTTC.

The gene calls are TRBV27 and TRBJ2-3, with D unresolved. The germline V gene encodes CDR1 MNHEY and CDR2 SMNVEV (reference sequence). The CDR3 is 16 amino acids. Trimming shortened V by 0 bases and J by 0 bases, and 10 bases separated the two germline ends. CDR3 in amino acids: CASSLSGRFSTDTQYF. The DNA for the CDR3 is TGTGCCAGCAGTTTATCAGGCCGTTTTAGCACAGATACGCAGTATTTT.

This chain connects TRBV10-2 to TRBJ2-1; 13 nucleotides match TRBD2. The CDR3 runs to 13 residues. CDR1 is WSHSY, CDR2 SAAADI, per germline. Trimming cost V 10 bases and J 7 bases; bases outside gene matches: 4. The CDR3 DNA follows: TGCGCCATCCGGACTAGCGGGAGTAATGAGCAGTTCTTC. Its translation: CAIRTSGSNEQFF.

The chain couples TRBV10-1 to TRBJ2-7; the D gene is possibly TRBD1 (5 bases). V shed 5 bases and J shed 2 bases, with 10 bases lying between them. The length of the CDR3 is 13 residues. Germline V gene sequence: CDR1 WNHNN, CDR2 SYGVQD (reference sequence). The CDR3 is CASSPQGPYEQYF. The CDR3 bases are TGCGCCAGCAGTCCCCAGGGCCCCTACGAGCAGTACTTC.

The chain combines TRBV27 with TRBJ1-1; D is unclear. Germline loops: CDR1 MNHEY, CDR2 SMNVEV (reference sequence). V was trimmed by 9 bases and J by 6 bases, leaving 11 bases between them. This CDR3 spans 11 amino acids. The CDR3 loop reads CARAKGAEAFF. The DNA of the CDR3 is TGTGCCAGGGCGAAGGGAGCTGAAGCTTTCTTT.

This chain joins TRBV11-2 and TRBJ1-3; a weak D match, TRBD1 (5 bases). Per the germline V gene, CDR1 is SGHAT and CDR2 is FQNNGV. V dropped 5 bases and J dropped 0 bases, with 11 bases sitting between them. The CDR3 is 15 amino acids. The CDR3 DNA follows: TGTGCCAGCAGCGGGGGGGGAAGCTCTGGAAACACCATATATTTT. It encodes CASSGGGSSGNTIYF.

V and J are TRBV15 and TRBJ2-5; 9 nucleotides match TRBD1. Losses at the gene ends were 0 bases for V and 7 bases for J; bases not matched to a gene: 9. Germline V CDR1 and CDR2: LNHNV, YYDKDF (reference sequence). The CDR3 has 16 amino acids. The CDR3 is CATSRDPSGQGATQYF. The CDR3 DNA is TGTGCCACCAGCAGAGATCCCTCGGGACAGGGAGCGACCCAGTACTTC.

CDR3 in amino acids: CASSLGSAREQYF. CDR3 DNA: TGCGCCAGCAGCTTGGGGAGTGCTAGGGAGCAGTACTTC. The V gene is TRBV5-1, the J gene TRBJ2-7; no firm D call. V was clipped by 0 bases and J by 7 bases, with 11 bases between them. CDR1 is SGHRS and CDR2 is YFSETQ in the germline V gene. The CDR3 totals 13 residues.

The chain is built from TRBV11-2 and TRBJ2-5, with 9 bases that match TRBD2. V was clipped by 5 bases and J by 5 bases; unmatched bases: 9. Germline values: CDR1 SGHAT, CDR2 FQNNGV. The CDR3 has 15 residues. The CDR3 region has the DNA TGTGCCAGCAGCGAGACTAGCGGAGGGGGGGAGACCCAGTACTTC. Protein product: CASSETSGGGETQYF.

This clone was counted a single time. Here the CDR3 DNA reads TGTGCCAGCAGGGTGGAGGGGGGACGAGAGACCCAGTACTTC. Residues: CASRVEGGRETQYF. The chain joins TRBV2 to TRBJ2-5; D is tentatively TRBD1 or TRBD2 (6 bases each). The CDR3 has 14 residues. V was cut by 6 bases and J by 4 bases, with 15 bases left in between. Germline V gene data show CDR1 as SNHLY and CDR2 as FYNNEI.

This chain uses TRBV27 with TRBJ1-1, with D possibly matching TRBD1 (5 bases). Trimming pared 1 base from V and 0 bases from J, leaving 15 bases between. CDR3 length equals 17 residues. The germline V gene has CDR1 MNHEY and CDR2 SMNVEV (reference sequence). CDR3 sequence reads: CASSLWAPGDLNTEAFF. In DNA, the CDR3 is TGTGCCAGCAGTTTATGGGCCCCCGGGGACCTGAACACTGAAGCTTTCTTT.

V usage is TRBV7-2 and J usage is TRBJ1-2; no firm D call. Germline CDR1 and CDR2: SGHTA and FQGNSA. V lost 0 bases to trimming and J lost 8 bases, with 13 bases between them. This CDR3 spans 14 amino acids. The CDR3 coding sequence is TGTGCCAGCAGCTTAGCGAAGAGGTCTTGGGGCTACACCTTC. It translates to CASSLAKRSWGYTF.

This rearrangement joins TRBV5-4 to TRBJ2-7; 8 bases map to TRBD1. This CDR3 is 15 amino acids long. V was pared by 3 bases and J by 0 bases, with 5 bases of the junction left unmatched. CDR1 is SGHNT, CDR2 YYREEE, per germline (reference sequence). CDR3 DNA: TGTGCCAGCAGCTCCCGGGACAGGTCCTCCTACGAGCAGTACTTC. It translates to CASSSRDRSSYEQYF.